The 32 T cell receptor beta chains given below trace back to one sample, sequenced in a study of OX40 agonist ivuxolimab in advanced cancers. Clones were read by immunoSEQ multiplex PCR, and TCRdb kept only the in-frame ones, dropping some. Of just over 7,500 clones in the sample, 80% to 90% were seen once. Sequences were derived from CD4+ or CD8+ T cells sorted from blood, sampled in a trial of the OX40 agonist ivuxolimab. These receptors all stem from an adult with an advanced solid tumor such as melanoma, head and neck, liver or kidney cancer.

This clone was seen a handful of times. The chain couples TRBV4-3 to TRBJ2-7; 7 bases fit TRBD2. V lost 0 bases, J lost 7 bases, and 12 bases stayed unmatched. CDR1 LGHNA and CDR2 YSLEER come from the germline V gene. The CDR3 length is 16 residues. CDR3 amino acids: CASSQDRTSAGREQYF. CDR3 in DNA: TGCGCCAGCAGCCAAGATCGTACTAGCGCGGGCCGGGAGCAGTACTTC.

The chain recombines TRBV28 with TRBJ1-1; TRBD1 aligns across 10 bases. Germline assignment: CDR1 MDHEN and CDR2 SYDVKM. Trimming took 5 bases from V and 10 from J; bases not matched to a gene: 13. This CDR3 is 15 amino acids long. CDR3 DNA: TGTGCCAGCAGTCCTCCGGACAGGGGGGGTGTCGGAGCTTTCTTT. Encoded protein: CASSPPDRGGVGAFF.

The chain recombines TRBV23-1 with TRBJ2-7; TRBD1 matches at 8 bases. TRBV23-1 is flagged as an ORF with uncertain function. Losses at the gene ends were 6 bases for V and 5 bases for J; bases not matched to a gene: 6. There are 13 residues in the CDR3. The CDR3 sequence is CASSDRGRHEQYF. The CDR3 bases are TGCGCCAGCAGCGACAGGGGACGCCACGAGCAGTACTTC.

The J gene is TRBJ2-7, the V gene TRBV18; the D gene could be TRBD1 or TRBD2 (7 bases each). Trimming removed 5 bases at V and 6 bases at J, with 17 bases between. The CDR3 is 14 amino acids. Germline lookup yields CDR1 KGHSH and CDR2 LQKENI. The CDR3 nucleotides read TGTGCCAGCTCAAGCGGGACAGCCGACCCCGAGCAGTACTTC. This encodes CASSSGTADPEQYF.

The J gene is TRBJ2-3, the V gene TRBV7-8, with 12 positions matching TRBD2. Germline V CDR1 and CDR2: SGHVS, FQNEAQ. The J segment lost 7 bases and the V segment lost 1 base, leaving 6 bases of the junction unmatched. This CDR3 comprises 16 residues. CDR3 sequence reads: CASSLDPSGGAHTQYF. CDR3 bases: TGTGCCAGCAGCTTAGACCCTAGCGGGGGGGCTCATACGCAGTATTTT.

The table lists this clone with a count of one. The chain joins TRBV7-2 to TRBJ2-5; unclear D gene. The CDR3 totals 14 residues. V was trimmed by 6 bases and J by 5 bases, leaving 16 bases between them. The germline gives CDR1 SGHTA, CDR2 FQGNSA. CDR3 loop: CASSLTPHGETQYF. The CDR3 DNA follows: TGTGCCAGCAGTTTAACCCCCCACGGGGAGACCCAGTACTTC.

The CDR3 sequence is CASSMPSLGGKNEQYF. The DNA for the CDR3 is TGTGCCAGCAGCATGCCCTCCCTAGGGGGCAAGAACGAGCAGTACTTC. The V and J genes are TRBV6-6 and TRBJ2-7, with 7 bases lining up with TRBD1. The germline V gene has CDR1 MNHNY and CDR2 SVGAGI (reference sequence). The ends lost 6 bases at V and 5 bases at J; junction bases unmatched: 16. CDR3 length: 16 residues.

The rearrangement joins TRBV4-1 to TRBJ2-1, with 13 bases lining up with TRBD2. Trimming took 3 bases from V and 9 from J; bases not matched to a gene: 8. The CDR3 consists of 16 residues. CDR1 is MGHRA, CDR2 YSYEKL, per germline. The CDR3 loop is CASSQQTSGRASEQFF. CDR3 in DNA: TGCGCCAGCAGCCAGCAAACTAGCGGGAGGGCCAGTGAGCAGTTCTTC.

V and J are TRBV9 and TRBJ2-1; D unresolved. From germline, CDR1 is SGDLS and CDR2 YYNGEE. The CDR3 sequence is 14 residues long. V lost 5 bases, J lost 6 bases, and 15 bases lay in between. The CDR3 is CASRGPTQSNEQFF. The CDR3 nucleotides are TGTGCCAGCAGGGGCCCGACCCAGAGCAATGAGCAGTTCTTC.

This clone was seen a handful of times. In nucleotides, the CDR3 is TGTGCCAGCAGGCAGACTGGGACAAGTTATGGCTACACCTTC. This codes for CASRQTGTSYGYTF. V and J are TRBV6-5 and TRBJ1-2, with D possibly being TRBD1 (6 bases). Between the trimmed V and J ends, which lost 6 bases and 5 bases, there was a span of 16 bases. Germline CDR1 reads MNHEY; CDR2 reads SVGAGI. The CDR3 contains 14 residues.

The rearrangement uses TRBV7-8 and TRBJ1-1, with TRBD1 matching over 7 bases. The CDR3 length is 16 residues. The V and J ends lost 5 bases and 1 base, in that order; junction bases with no gene match: 10. CDR1 is SGHVS and CDR2 is FQNEAQ in the germline V gene. The CDR3: CASSPTRGGPNTEAFF. The CDR3 nucleotides are TGTGCCAGCAGCCCCACCAGGGGGGGTCCGAACACTGAAGCTTTCTTT.

This clone was seen a handful of times. The rearrangement uses TRBV14 and TRBJ2-2; the match to TRBD1 covers 9 bases. With 4 bases clipped from V and 5 bases from J, the junction kept 5 bases outside the gene matches. The CDR3 sequence is 15 residues long. CDR1 is SGHDN, CDR2 FVKESK, per germline. CDR3 nucleotides: TGTGCCAGCAGCCCCTGGACAGGGGTGACCGGGGAGCTGTTTTTT. Its protein product is CASSPWTGVTGELFF.

V gene TRBV7-9 combines with J gene TRBJ2-1; D is ambiguous. Trimming left V 3 bases short and J 1 base short, with 7 bases between. The CDR3 length is 14 residues. Looked up from germline, CDR1 is SEHNR and CDR2 is FQNEAQ (reference sequence). The CDR3 loop reads CASSLETSYNEQFF. The CDR3 region has the DNA TGTGCCAGCAGCTTGGAGACGTCCTACAATGAGCAGTTCTTC.

This clone was observed a handful of times. The chain combines TRBV4-2 with TRBJ2-7, with D unclear. Germline V CDR1 and CDR2: LGHNA, YNFKEQ. Between the trimmed V and J ends, which lost 0 bases and 4 bases, there was a span of 7 bases. CDR3 length equals 13 residues. CDR3 DNA sequence: TGTGCCAGCAGCCAAGACCTGGAGTACGAGCAGTACTTC. Translated: CASSQDLEYEQYF.

The chain joins TRBV19 to TRBJ2-5; TRBD2 matches 9 bases. The trim removed 6 bases at V and 4 bases at J, leaving 0 bases unmatched. This CDR3 spans 12 amino acids. Germline loops: CDR1 LNHDA, CDR2 SQIVND (reference sequence). The CDR3 region has the DNA TGTGCCAGTAGACTAGCGGGAGAGACCCAGTACTTC. It specifies CASRLAGETQYF.

The chain has TRBV5-1 and TRBJ1-1; D remains unclear. Germline V gene lookup returns CDR1 SGHRS and CDR2 YFSETQ. V lost 5 bases to trimming and J lost 3 bases, with 11 bases between them. CDR3 size: 13 residues. The CDR3, as DNA: TGCGCCAGCAGGGAAAATTGGGACACTGAAGCTTTCTTT. Translating it yields CASRENWDTEAFF.

V gene TRBV20-1 combines with J gene TRBJ1-1; no clear D gene. CDR1 and CDR2 (germline): DFQATT, SNEGSKA (reference sequence). CDR3 length: 11 residues. In DNA, the CDR3 is TGCAGGTCGGAGGGCCCCCGGGAAGCTTTCTTT. Its protein is CRSEGPREAFF.

The genes are TRBV10-2 and TRBJ2-2; 9 positions match TRBD2. CDR3 length: 15 residues. The germline V gene encodes CDR1 WSHSY and CDR2 SAAADI. The junction had 9 bases not matched to a gene; V was cut back by 6 bases and J by 7 bases. Here the CDR3 DNA reads TGCGCCAGCAGCCTTAGCGGGAGAGGGGTCGGGGAGCTGTTTTTT. Translation gives CASSLSGRGVGELFF.

This chain links TRBV11-3 with TRBJ2-6; D not resolved. The CDR3 has 13 residues. V was cut by 1 base and J by 4 bases, with 2 bases left in between. CDR1 and CDR2 (germline): SGHNT, YENEEA. The CDR3: CASSLAGANVLTF. CDR3 bases: TGTGCCAGCAGCTTAGCCGGGGCCAACGTCCTGACTTTC.

This clone was recorded only once. This chain uses TRBV29-1 with TRBJ1-4; TRBD1 might be the D (5 bases). Trimming left V 4 bases short and J 0 bases short, with 12 bases between. This CDR3 has 15 residues. The germline CDR1 and CDR2 sequences are SQVTM and ANQGSEA. CDR3 sequence: CSVVVMGATNEKLFF. CDR3 DNA: TGCAGCGTTGTTGTTATGGGGGCAACTAATGAAAAACTGTTTTTT.

This chain uses TRBV19 with TRBJ2-3; no firm D call. Germline V lookup: CDR1 LNHDA, CDR2 SQIVND (reference sequence). Trimming stripped 6 bases from V and 0 bases from J, with 4 bases between. This CDR3 comprises 12 residues. The CDR3 region has the DNA TGTGCCAGTAGGCAAAGCACAGATACGCAGTATTTT. This gives the protein CASRQSTDTQYF.

J is TRBJ2-3 and V is TRBV4-1; TRBD2 matches 7 bases. Germline V gene data show CDR1 as MGHRA and CDR2 as YSYEKL. J lost 6 bases, V lost 4 bases, and 7 bases had no gene match. CDR3 length equals 14 residues. The CDR3 region is CASSLERRGDTQYF. CDR3 nucleotides: TGCGCCAGCAGCCTTGAACGGCGGGGGGATACGCAGTATTTT.

This rearrangement joins TRBV30 to TRBJ2-4, with a possible D match to TRBD2 (7 bases). The CDR3 sequence is 17 residues long. The germline V gene encodes CDR1 GTSNPN and CDR2 SVGIG (reference sequence). V lost 1 base and J 6 bases, leaving 22 bases between the germline ends. The CDR3 DNA reads TGTGCCTGGAGTGGGGGGGGCCGACCTGATGGGAGAAACATTCAGTACTTC. This translates into CAWSGGGRPDGRNIQYF. Combining the CDR3 with reference TRBV30 and TRBJ2-4 gives the whole variable domain SQTIHQWPATLVQPVGSPLSLECTVEGTSNPNLYWYRQAAGRGLQLLFYSVGIGQISSEVPQNLSASRPQDRQFILSSKKLLLSDSGFYLCAWSGGGRPDGRNIQYFGAGTRLSVL.

The rearrangement links TRBV2 to TRBJ1-6; D uncertain. Germline values: CDR1 SNHLY, CDR2 FYNNEI. Trimming removed 7 bases from V and 6 bases from J, with 10 bases in between. This CDR3 comprises 13 residues. CDR3 loop: CASNSQPNSPLHF. CDR3 in DNA: TGTGCCAGCAACTCCCAGCCTAATTCACCCCTCCACTTT.

This chain links TRBV18 with TRBJ2-1, with 9 bases fitting TRBD2. The CDR3 contains 15 residues. CDR1 and CDR2 from the germline V gene are KGHSH and LQKENI. V lost 3 bases, J lost 8 bases, and 8 bases stayed unmatched. Written as DNA, the CDR3 is TGTGCCAGCTCACCTCCGGGACTAGCAATTCATGAGCAGTTCTTC. Protein: CASSPPGLAIHEQFF.

This rearrangement joins TRBV7-9 to TRBJ2-1; D is unresolved. V shed 2 bases and J shed 5 bases, with 13 bases lying between them. The CDR3 extends over 15 amino acids. Germline lookup yields CDR1 SEHNR and CDR2 FQNEAQ (reference sequence). The CDR3 DNA reads as TGTGCCAGCAGCTTAAATCTTCCGTTGAACAATGAGCAGTTCTTC. It encodes CASSLNLPLNNEQFF.

In this sample, this clone turned up once. The chain joins TRBV6-5 to TRBJ1-2; D might be TRBD1 (6 bases). The CDR3 length is 15 residues. Trimming took off 5 bases at V and 8 bases at J, with 21 bases between the two ends. Per germline, CDR1 MNHEY and CDR2 SVGAGI. CDR3 region: CASSRDRFPINGYTF. The CDR3 DNA sequence: TGTGCCAGCAGTAGAGACAGGTTCCCGATTAACGGCTACACCTTC.

This clone was recorded once. The chain carries TRBV5-1 and TRBJ1-5, with D possibly matching TRBD1 (5 bases). CDR3 length: 16 residues. The V gene lost 1 base and the J gene lost 3 bases, with 14 bases spanning the gap. Per the germline V gene, CDR1 is SGHRS and CDR2 is YFSETQ. CDR3 protein: CASSLTPQGINQPQHF. The CDR3 bases are TGCGCCAGCAGCTTGACTCCCCAGGGCATCAATCAGCCCCAGCATTTT.

The V gene is TRBV30, the J gene TRBJ2-3, with TRBD2 identical over 9 bases. V shed 8 bases, J shed 4 bases, and the junction held 10 bases outside the gene matches. The CDR3 is made up of 14 amino acids. CDR1 and CDR2 (germline): GTSNPN, SVGIG (reference sequence). The CDR3 here is CARRQAGGADTQYF. The CDR3 region has the DNA TGTGCCCGGCGTCAGGCGGGAGGGGCAGATACGCAGTATTTT.

This clone was observed a few times. This chain uses TRBV6-1 with TRBJ1-5; TRBD1 aligns across 8 bases. CDR3 length: 13 residues. Losses at the gene ends were 8 bases for V and 4 bases for J; bases not matched to a gene: 4. Germline V gene data show CDR1 as MNHNS and CDR2 as SASEGT. The CDR3 protein is CASGDRRNQPQHF. In DNA form, the CDR3 reads TGTGCCAGCGGGGACAGGCGAAATCAGCCCCAGCATTTT.

V is TRBV9 and J is TRBJ2-1, with D possibly being TRBD2 (6 bases). This CDR3 is built from 15 residues. CDR1 and CDR2 from the germline V gene are SGDLS and YYNGEE. Trimming shortened V by 0 bases and J by 8 bases, and 15 bases separated the two germline ends. CDR3 sequence reads: CASSVVGGVGDEQFF. CDR3 nucleotide sequence: TGTGCCAGCAGCGTAGTGGGGGGAGTAGGTGATGAGCAGTTCTTC.

This clone was seen only once. The rearrangement joins TRBV27 to TRBJ2-3; 7 nucleotides match TRBD1. With 2 bases clipped from V and 1 base from J, the junction kept 3 bases outside the gene matches. The CDR3 loop spans 15 amino acids. Germline values: CDR1 MNHEY, CDR2 SMNVEV (reference sequence). The CDR3 spells CASSLRGQGTDTQYF. DNA of the CDR3: TGTGCCAGCAGTTTACGTGGACAGGGCACAGATACGCAGTATTTT.